The clone carrying this T cell receptor (beta chain) was seen at least ten times. Its target is unknown. Between the trimmed V and J ends, which lost 1 base and 9 bases, there was a span of 10 bases. The CDR3 runs to 13 residues. In germline, CDR1 is SGHTA, CDR2 FQGNSA. TCRdb reprocessed the reads with MiXCR, giving one entry per CDR3 protein. The sample consists of hundreds of thousands of distinct CDR3 sequences, about a third of them appearing once. The data derive from a study of T cell repertoires in cytomegalovirus infection. Study-level points and caveats: HLA-C-restricted CMV-specific TCR beta clonotypes prevailed in the ex vivo response.

The gene calls are TRBV7-2 and TRBJ2-1; D possibly corresponds to TRBD2 (5 bases). Material: PBMCs. This receptor was taken from a human donor in good health (CMV status not recorded). Some clones in this sample may be carry-over from other donors' samples. The chain's CDR3 is CASSLDRAGEQFF. In nucleotides, the CDR3 is TGTGCCAGCAGCTTAGACCGGGCGGGTGAGCAGTTCTTC.